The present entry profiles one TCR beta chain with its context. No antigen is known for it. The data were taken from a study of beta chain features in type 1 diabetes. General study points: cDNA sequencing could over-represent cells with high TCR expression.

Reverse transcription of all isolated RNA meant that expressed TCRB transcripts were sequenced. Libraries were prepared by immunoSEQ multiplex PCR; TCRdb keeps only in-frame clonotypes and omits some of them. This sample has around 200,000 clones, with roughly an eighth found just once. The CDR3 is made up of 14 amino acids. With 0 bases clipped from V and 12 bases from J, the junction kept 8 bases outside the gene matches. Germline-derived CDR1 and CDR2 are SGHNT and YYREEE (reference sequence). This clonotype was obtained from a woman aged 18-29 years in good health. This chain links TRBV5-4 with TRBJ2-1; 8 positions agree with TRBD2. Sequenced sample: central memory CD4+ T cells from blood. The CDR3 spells CASSLAPSGLWQFF. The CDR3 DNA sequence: TGTGCCAGCAGCTTGGCCCCTAGCGGGTTGTGGCAGTTCTTC.